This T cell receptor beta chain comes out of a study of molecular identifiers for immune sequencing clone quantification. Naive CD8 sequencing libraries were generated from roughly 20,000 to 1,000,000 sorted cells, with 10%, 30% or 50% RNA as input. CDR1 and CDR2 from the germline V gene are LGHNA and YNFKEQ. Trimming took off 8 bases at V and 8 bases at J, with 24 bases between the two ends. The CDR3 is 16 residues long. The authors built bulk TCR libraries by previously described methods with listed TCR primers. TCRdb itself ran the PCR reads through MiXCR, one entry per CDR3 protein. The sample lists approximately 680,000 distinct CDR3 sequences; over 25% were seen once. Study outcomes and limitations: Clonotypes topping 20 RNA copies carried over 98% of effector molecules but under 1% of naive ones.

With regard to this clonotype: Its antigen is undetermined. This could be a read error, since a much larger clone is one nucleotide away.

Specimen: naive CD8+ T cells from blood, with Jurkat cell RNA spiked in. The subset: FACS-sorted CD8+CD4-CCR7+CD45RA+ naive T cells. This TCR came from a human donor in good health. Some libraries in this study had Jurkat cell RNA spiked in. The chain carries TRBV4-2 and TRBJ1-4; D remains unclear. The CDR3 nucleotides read TGTGCCAGCGGCCCATCGAGCGGCAGGTACCGGGAAAAACTGTTTTTT. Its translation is CASGPSSGRYREKLFF.